One and the same sample provided the 27 T cell receptor beta chains below, sequenced in a study of T cell responses to AZD1222 COVID-19 vaccine. Measured with immunoSEQ multiplex PCR; TCRdb has only the in-frame clones, and not every one. The repertoire consists of 150,000 to 200,000 clones, with around 91% occurring once and the leading ten covering around 6.3%. The specimen comprised peripheral blood, sampled 28 days after the second AZD1222 dose. Receptors originate from an adult who received the AZD1222 COVID-19 vaccine.

This clone appeared once. The chain has TRBV7-9 and TRBJ2-5, with D possibly matching TRBD1 (5 bases). The V gene's germline CDR1 is SEHNR and CDR2 FQNEAQ (reference sequence). Deletions cut 1 base from V and 9 bases from J, with 21 bases between. The CDR3 extends over 16 amino acids. The CDR3 sequence: CASSLGSSRTYRPQYF. CDR3 sequence (DNA): TGTGCCAGCAGCTTAGGTTCGTCCCGGACCTACAGGCCCCAGTACTTC.

The chain links TRBV11-3 to TRBJ2-7; tentative D call: TRBD2 (6 bases). Germline assignment: CDR1 SGHNT and CDR2 YENEEA. This CDR3 region has 15 residues. V was cut by 0 bases and J by 6 bases, with 15 bases left in between. The CDR3 loop reads CASSLDSGRGREQYF. CDR3 DNA: TGTGCCAGCAGCTTAGATAGCGGTAGAGGGCGCGAGCAGTACTTC.

The V call is TRBV10-3, the J call TRBJ2-1; 10 nucleotides match TRBD1. Germline assignment: CDR1 ENHRY and CDR2 SYGVKD. The CDR3 contains 17 residues. Losses at the gene ends were 5 bases for V and 9 bases for J; bases not matched to a gene: 16. The CDR3 here is CAISFLRDRGTRGEQFF. The CDR3 DNA reads as TGTGCCATCAGTTTTCTCCGGGACAGGGGAACACGGGGTGAGCAGTTCTTC.

In its sample, this clone was seen once. The rearrangement links TRBV7-3 to TRBJ1-3; D is possibly TRBD1 (5 bases). V was shortened by 2 bases and J by 0 bases, with 8 bases between the two germline ends. The CDR3 runs to 15 residues. CDR1 SGHTA and CDR2 FQGTGA come from the germline V gene. CDR3 bases: TGTGCCAGCAGCTTAGGGGGGATCTCTGGAAACACCATATATTTT. Translation: CASSLGGISGNTIYF.

This clone was observed a few times. The chain recombines TRBV7-9 with TRBJ2-5; D is uncertain. Between the trimmed V and J ends, which lost 2 bases and 1 base, there was a span of 8 bases. Germline V gene lookup returns CDR1 SEHNR and CDR2 FQNEAQ (reference sequence). This CDR3 region has 14 residues. The CDR3 here is CASSLTGLQETQYF. CDR3 in DNA: TGTGCCAGCAGCTTAACGGGTCTCCAAGAGACCCAGTACTTC.

A single count supports this clone. This chain joins TRBV29-1 and TRBJ1-6, with a tentative D call TRBD1 (6 bases). V gave up 6 bases and J gave up 7 bases, with 13 bases separating them. Germline V lookup: CDR1 SQVTM, CDR2 ANQGSEA. The CDR3 runs to 13 residues. The CDR3 reads CSVADRQNSPLHF. CDR3 DNA sequence: TGCAGCGTGGCCGACAGGCAGAATTCACCCCTCCACTTT. Supplemented by reference TRBV29-1 and TRBJ1-6, the full variable domain reads SAVISQKPSRDICQRGTSLTIQCQVDSQVTMMFWYRQQPGQSLTLIATANQGSEATYESGFVIDKFPISRPNLTFSTLTVSNMSPEDSSIYLCSVADRQNSPLHFGNGTRLTVT.

The V call is TRBV30, the J call TRBJ1-5, with 9 positions matching TRBD1. Trimming took 4 bases from V and 0 from J; bases not matched to a gene: 4. The germline CDR1 and CDR2 sequences are GTSNPN and SVGIG (reference sequence). The CDR3 has 15 residues. CDR3 nucleotide sequence: TGTGCCTGGAATGGACAGGGGATTAGCAATCAGCCCCAGCATTTT. Translating it yields CAWNGQGISNQPQHF.

The genes are TRBV30 and TRBJ2-1; D call uncertain. V lost 2 bases, J lost 0 bases, and 11 bases lay in between. The V gene's germline CDR1 is GTSNPN and CDR2 SVGIG (reference sequence). This CDR3 has 15 amino acids. CDR3 amino acids: CAWSYVQSSYNEQFF. For the CDR3, the DNA is TGTGCCTGGAGTTATGTCCAGAGCTCCTACAATGAGCAGTTCTTC.

The CDR3 spells CASSEKFVGAVPLHF. The CDR3 region has the DNA TGTGCCAGCAGTGAAAAATTCGTGGGGGCAGTACCCCTCCACTTT. This chain uses TRBV2 with TRBJ1-6; D may be TRBD1 (6 bases). The germline gives CDR1 SNHLY, CDR2 FYNNEI. V was cut by 2 bases and J by 12 bases, with 17 bases left in between. This CDR3 region has 15 residues.

The rearrangement links TRBV10-3 to TRBJ2-1, with 9 nucleotides matching TRBD2. Per germline, CDR1 ENHRY and CDR2 SYGVKD. The CDR3 is made up of 14 amino acids. After removal of 4 bases from V and 8 bases from J, the junction contained 6 bases not matched to a gene. The CDR3 nucleotides read TGTGCCATCAGTGGGACTAGCGCTTCGCATGAGCAGTTCTTC. Protein product: CAISGTSASHEQFF.

The chain uses TRBV28 and TRBJ1-2, with 7 bases matching TRBD1. V lost 5 bases and J lost 4; bases outside the gene matches: 7. The CDR3 loop spans 14 amino acids. CDR1 and CDR2 (germline): MDHEN, SYDVKM. CDR3 sequence reads: CASSIRQGSYGYTF. The CDR3, as DNA: TGTGCCAGCAGTATACGACAGGGTTCCTATGGCTACACCTTC.

This sequence joins TRBV6-1 and TRBJ2-1; the match to TRBD2 covers 13 bases. V dropped 4 bases and J dropped 8; count of bases not matched to a gene: 8. This CDR3 region has 16 residues. Germline V gene sequence: CDR1 MNHNS, CDR2 SASEGT. CDR3: CASSAVTSGGAYEQFF. The CDR3, as DNA: TGTGCCAGCAGTGCAGTAACTAGCGGGGGGGCTTATGAGCAGTTCTTC.

This clone was detected once. The genes are TRBV7-9 and TRBJ2-1; D is unclear. The germline CDR1 and CDR2 sequences are SEHNR and FQNEAQ (reference sequence). With 5 bases removed from V and 9 bases from J, the gap between germline ends came to 11 bases. The CDR3 totals 12 residues. CDR3 DNA sequence: TGTGCCAGCAGCCCCTGGCCTGGTGAGCAGTTCTTC. The encoded protein is CASSPWPGEQFF.

This chain connects TRBV2 to TRBJ2-2; D unclear. Germline assignment: CDR1 SNHLY and CDR2 FYNNEI. Trimming stripped 3 bases from V and 1 base from J, with 6 bases between. This CDR3 spans 14 amino acids. The CDR3 sequence: CASSETQNTGELFF. DNA of the CDR3: TGTGCCAGCAGTGAGACACAGAACACCGGGGAGCTGTTTTTT.

This sequence joins TRBV28 and TRBJ2-2; D not resolved. V was clipped by 2 bases and J by 5 bases, with 12 bases between them. The CDR3 runs 15 residues. Germline V gene data show CDR1 as MDHEN and CDR2 as SYDVKM. The CDR3 DNA reads TGTGCCAGCAGTTTAGTACGCGCTTTGACCGGGGAGCTGTTTTTT. Protein sequence: CASSLVRALTGELFF.

CDR3 region: CASSLAGQGNSPLHF. The CDR3 bases are TGCGCCAGCAGCTTGGCTGGACAGGGGAATTCACCCCTCCACTTT. The chain employs TRBV5-1 and TRBJ1-6, with TRBD1 matching 9 bases. Germline CDR1 SGHRS, CDR2 YFSETQ. V was clipped by 0 bases and J by 7 bases; unmatched bases: 2. This CDR3 region has 15 residues.

The rearrangement links TRBV7-9 to TRBJ1-4; 9 nucleotides align to TRBD1. Germline V CDR1 and CDR2: SEHNR, FQNEAQ (reference sequence). Unmatched junction bases numbered 3, after V lost 1 base and J lost 0 bases. This CDR3 contains 17 residues. The CDR3 coding sequence is TGTGCCAGCAGCTTAGGACAGGGGGAAGCAACTAATGAAAAACTGTTTTTT. It specifies CASSLGQGEATNEKLFF. Full variable domain (remainder filled in from reference TRBV7-9 and TRBJ1-4): DTGVSQNPRHKITKRGQNVTFRCDPISEHNRLYWYRQTLGQGPEFLTYFQNEAQLEKSRLLSDRFSAERPKGSFSTLEIQRTEQGDSAMYLCASSLGQGEATNEKLFFGSGTQLSVL.

The J gene is TRBJ1-1, the V gene TRBV18; possibly TRBD1 for D (6 bases). CDR1 is KGHSH and CDR2 is LQKENI in the germline V gene. There are 15 residues in the CDR3. V gave up 0 bases and J gave up 3 bases, with 11 bases separating them. The CDR3 DNA is TGTGCCAGCTCACCACCTAATACAGGGTACACTGAAGCTTTCTTT. Protein product: CASSPPNTGYTEAFF.

The chain links TRBV11-2 to TRBJ2-7; maybe TRBD2 (5 bases). Trimming stripped 3 bases from V and 6 bases from J, with 15 bases between. The CDR3 extends over 14 amino acids. Germline values: CDR1 SGHAT, CDR2 FQNNGV. The CDR3 sequence: CASSFPGVVPEQYF. The CDR3 DNA reads TGTGCCAGCAGCTTTCCCGGGGTGGTTCCCGAGCAGTACTTC.

V is TRBV19 and J is TRBJ2-7; D ambiguous. The CDR3 has 11 residues. In germline, CDR1 is LNHDA, CDR2 SQIVND (reference sequence). Trimming removed 6 bases at V and 1 base at J, with 4 bases between. The CDR3: CASRGSYEQYF. The CDR3 nucleotides are TGTGCCAGTAGAGGGTCCTACGAGCAGTACTTC.

This clone was picked up one time. The gene calls are TRBV9 and TRBJ2-7; 9 bases agree with TRBD1. V lost 1 base to trimming and J lost 3 bases; unmatched junction nucleotides: 5. The CDR3 contains 15 residues. CDR1 is SGDLS, CDR2 YYNGEE, per germline. The CDR3 protein is CASSVKGTGFYEQYF. CDR3 in DNA: TGTGCCAGCAGCGTAAAGGGGACAGGGTTCTACGAGCAGTACTTC.

For this clone: One junction end does not reproduce the germline sequence, and a read error may be involved. The V and J genes are TRBV18 and TRBJ1-3, with D uncertain. Germline V gene data show CDR1 as KGHSH and CDR2 as LQKENI. This CDR3 contains 17 residues. CDR3 amino acids: CASTRPLDLFVGHTIYF. The CDR3 region has the DNA TGTGCCAGTACCCGACCGTTGGATCTCTTTGTTGGACACACCATATATTTT. The full variable domain, with the rest looked up from reference TRBV18 and TRBJ1-3, is NAGVMQNPRHLVRRRGQEARLRCSPMKGHSHVYWYRQLPEEGLKFMVYLQKENIIDESGMPKERFSAEFPKEGPSILRIQQVVRGDSAAYFCASTRPLDLFVGHTIYFGEGSWLTVV.

The V gene is TRBV3-1 (or the pseudogene TRBV3-2), the J gene TRBJ2-2, with D perhaps TRBD1 or TRBD2 (5 bases each). V was cut by 0 bases and J by 1 base, with 33 bases left in between. The CDR3 totals 24 residues. CDR1 is LGHDT and CDR2 is YNNKEL in the germline V gene (reference sequence). The CDR3 reads CASSQDMPSPPGTQGRKNTGELFF. The CDR3 DNA sequence: TGTGCCAGCAGCCAAGATATGCCCTCCCCACCCGGGACCCAGGGACGGAAGAACACCGGGGAGCTGTTTTTT.

This sequence joins TRBV6-6 and TRBJ1-5, with D hard to call. The CDR3 totals 12 residues. Germline assignment: CDR1 MNHNY and CDR2 SVGAGI (reference sequence). The V and J ends lost 0 bases and 7 bases respectively, with 4 bases between them. The CDR3 sequence: CASSYSEQPQHF. CDR3 sequence (DNA): TGTGCCAGCAGTTACTCGGAACAGCCCCAGCATTTT.

The J gene is TRBJ2-7, the V gene TRBV24-1; the D is unclear. The length of the CDR3 is 12 residues. Germline CDR1 and CDR2: KGHDR and SFDVKD. V was cut by 9 bases and J by 6 bases, with 14 bases left in between. The CDR3 sequence: CATPKITGEQYF. CDR3 in DNA: TGTGCCACCCCGAAAATCACCGGCGAGCAGTACTTC.

A single count supports this clone. V is TRBV10-3 and J is TRBJ2-3, with TRBD1 identical over 10 bases. Germline CDR1 reads ENHRY; CDR2 reads SYGVKD. V shed 10 bases, J shed 5 bases, and the junction held 12 bases outside the gene matches. The length of the CDR3 is 15 residues. CDR3 bases: TGTGCCACCCGAAGGGACAGGGGAGGTGAAGATACGCAGTATTTT. Its translation is CATRRDRGGEDTQYF.

The V gene is TRBV19, the J gene TRBJ1-5; D is unresolved. In germline, CDR1 is LNHDA, CDR2 SQIVND (reference sequence). V dropped 4 bases and J dropped 3 bases, with 16 bases sitting between them. The CDR3 contains 16 residues. CDR3 residues: CASSKKNSGNNQPQHF. CDR3 DNA: TGTGCCAGTAGTAAAAAGAACTCCGGGAACAATCAGCCCCAGCATTTT.